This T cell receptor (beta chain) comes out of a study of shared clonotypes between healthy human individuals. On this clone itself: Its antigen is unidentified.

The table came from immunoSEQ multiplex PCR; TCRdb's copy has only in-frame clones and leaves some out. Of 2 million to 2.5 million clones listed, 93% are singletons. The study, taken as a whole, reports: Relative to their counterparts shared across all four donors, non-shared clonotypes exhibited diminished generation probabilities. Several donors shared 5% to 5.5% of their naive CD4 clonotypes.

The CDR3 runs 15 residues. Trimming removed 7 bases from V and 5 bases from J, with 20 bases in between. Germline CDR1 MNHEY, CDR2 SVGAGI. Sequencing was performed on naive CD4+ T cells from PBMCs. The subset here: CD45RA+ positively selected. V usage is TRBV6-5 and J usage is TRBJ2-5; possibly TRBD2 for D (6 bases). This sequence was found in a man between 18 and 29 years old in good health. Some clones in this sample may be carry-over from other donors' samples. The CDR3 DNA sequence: TGTGCCAGCAAGCCCGGGGGACTGGGGCGGGAGACCCAGTACTTC. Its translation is CASKPGGLGRETQYF.